These T cell receptor beta chains were read from a single sample in a study of naive and memory T cell subsets. TCRdb reprocessed the UMI-ligation and nested PCR reads with MiXCR, giving one entry per CDR3 protein. The data show 150,000 or so distinct CDR3 sequences, 22% seen once. The sequenced sample consisted of naive CD4+ T cells from blood. The receptor set was obtained from a human donor in good health. CDR3s include the opening cysteine and the closing phenylalanine or tryptophan. D genes are given only for firm matches. Clone size is not always given. Where it is, it says once, few, many or a class for expanded clones.

clone size: -
V gene: TRBV6-5
D gene: TRBD1
J gene: TRBJ2-7
CDR3 DNA: TGTGCCAGCAGTTACCGGGACAGGGCCCACGAGCAGTACTTC
CDR3 protein: CASSYRDRAHEQYF

clone size: -
V gene: TRBV27
D gene: -
J gene: TRBJ2-5
CDR3 DNA: TGTGCCAGCAGTTTATCGGTTACGGGAGTGAAGGTGGAGACCCAGTACTTC
CDR3 protein: CASSLSVTGVKVETQYF

clone size: few
V gene: TRBV20-1
D gene: TRBD2
J gene: TRBJ2-7
CDR3 DNA: TGCAGTGCTAGCTCTCCTAGCGGGGACTCCTACGAGCAGTACTTC
CDR3 protein: CSASSPSGDSYEQYF

clone size: -
V gene: TRBV29-1
D gene: -
J gene: TRBJ2-5
CDR3 DNA: TGCAGCGTTGAGGAGCTAGCGTACCAAGAGACCCAGTACTTC
CDR3 protein: CSVEELAYQETQYF

clone size: few
V gene: TRBV29-1
D gene: TRBD1
J gene: TRBJ2-3
CDR3 DNA: TGCAGCGCCGGACAGGGCACAGATACGCAGTATTTT
CDR3 protein: CSAGQGTDTQYF

clone size: many
V gene: TRBV29-1
D gene: -
J gene: TRBJ2-3
CDR3 DNA: TGCAGCGTTGAAGATCGACGGACAAGGCAGGGGGATACGCAGTATTTT
CDR3 protein: CSVEDRRTRQGDTQYF

clone size: -
V gene: TRBV6-1
D gene: TRBD1
J gene: TRBJ2-3
CDR3 DNA: TGTGCCAGCAGTGATTCTTTGGCAGGGGGAGATACGCAGTATTTT
CDR3 protein: CASSDSLAGGDTQYF

clone size: -
V gene: TRBV6-5
D gene: -
J gene: TRBJ2-5
CDR3 DNA: TGTGCCAGCAGTTACTCGCTCCTAGGGGCCCAAGAGACCCAGTACTTC
CDR3 protein: CASSYSLLGAQETQYF

clone size: many
V gene: TRBV20-1
D gene: -
J gene: TRBJ1-1
CDR3 DNA: TGCAGTGCTAGAGATTGGGGTTACACTGAAGCTTTCTTT
CDR3 protein: CSARDWGYTEAFF

clone size: -
V gene: TRBV20-1
D gene: -
J gene: TRBJ1-2
CDR3 DNA: TGCAGTGCTGACTACAGGGCCCGCGGCTACACCTTC
CDR3 protein: CSADYRARGYTF

clone size: few
V gene: TRBV7-2
D gene: -
J gene: TRBJ2-1
CDR3 DNA: TGTGCCAGCAGCTTAGTCCCGCAGGGCAATGAGCAGTTCTTC
CDR3 protein: CASSLVPQGNEQFF

clone size: -
V gene: TRBV4-1
D gene: -
J gene: TRBJ2-2
CDR3 DNA: TGCGCCAGCAGCCAGGGACTCGCGGGGACCGGGGAGCTGTTTTTT
CDR3 protein: CASSQGLAGTGELFF

clone size: many
V gene: TRBV30
D gene: TRBD2
J gene: TRBJ2-7
CDR3 DNA: TGTGCCTGGAGTAGGACTAGCAACTACGAGCAGTACTTC
CDR3 protein: CAWSRTSNYEQYF

clone size: few
V gene: TRBV12-3/TRBV12-4
D gene: -
J gene: TRBJ2-1
CDR3 DNA: TGTGCCAGCGTTGGGAGCTACAATGAGCAGTTCTTC
CDR3 protein: CASVGSYNEQFF

clone size: few
V gene: TRBV10-3
D gene: -
J gene: TRBJ2-7
CDR3 DNA: TGTGCCACCCAGACTACTCCGAGTCCCAACGAGCAGTACTTC
CDR3 protein: CATQTTPSPNEQYF

clone size: few
V gene: TRBV4-3
D gene: -
J gene: TRBJ2-5
CDR3 DNA: TGCGCCAGCAGCCAAGACAGGAAAGAGACCCAGTACTTC
CDR3 protein: CASSQDRKETQYF

clone size: -
V gene: TRBV12-3/TRBV12-4
D gene: -
J gene: TRBJ2-1
CDR3 DNA: TGTGCCAGCAGCCCACAGGGTCTGGCTGGAATCGGTGAGCAGTTCTTC
CDR3 protein: CASSPQGLAGIGEQFF

clone size: few
V gene: TRBV12-5
D gene: TRBD2
J gene: TRBJ2-5
CDR3 DNA: TGTGCTAGTGGTTCGGGGACTAGACAAGAGACCCAGTACTTC
CDR3 protein: CASGSGTRQETQYF

clone size: -
V gene: TRBV28
D gene: -
J gene: TRBJ2-5
CDR3 DNA: TGTGCCAGCAGAGCTACTGGGAACCAGTACTTC
CDR3 protein: CASRATGNQYF

clone size: few
V gene: TRBV28
D gene: TRBD1
J gene: TRBJ2-6
CDR3 DNA: TGTGCCAGCAGTAGGACAGGGGCTGGGGCCAACGTCCTGACTTTC
CDR3 protein: CASSRTGAGANVLTF

clone size: -
V gene: TRBV28
D gene: -
J gene: TRBJ2-3
CDR3 DNA: TGTGCCAGCAGTTTAGTTAGCCAGAAGCAGTATTTT
CDR3 protein: CASSLVSQKQYF

clone size: -
V gene: TRBV6-5
D gene: -
J gene: TRBJ2-7
CDR3 DNA: TGTGCCAGCAGTTACTCCGGGCGGGGCTACGAGCAGTACTTC
CDR3 protein: CASSYSGRGYEQYF

clone size: once
V gene: TRBV6-1
D gene: TRBD1
J gene: TRBJ1-4
CDR3 DNA: TGTGCCAGCAGTCACCGGGACAGGGAGACAAAACTGTTTTTT
CDR3 protein: CASSHRDRETKLFF